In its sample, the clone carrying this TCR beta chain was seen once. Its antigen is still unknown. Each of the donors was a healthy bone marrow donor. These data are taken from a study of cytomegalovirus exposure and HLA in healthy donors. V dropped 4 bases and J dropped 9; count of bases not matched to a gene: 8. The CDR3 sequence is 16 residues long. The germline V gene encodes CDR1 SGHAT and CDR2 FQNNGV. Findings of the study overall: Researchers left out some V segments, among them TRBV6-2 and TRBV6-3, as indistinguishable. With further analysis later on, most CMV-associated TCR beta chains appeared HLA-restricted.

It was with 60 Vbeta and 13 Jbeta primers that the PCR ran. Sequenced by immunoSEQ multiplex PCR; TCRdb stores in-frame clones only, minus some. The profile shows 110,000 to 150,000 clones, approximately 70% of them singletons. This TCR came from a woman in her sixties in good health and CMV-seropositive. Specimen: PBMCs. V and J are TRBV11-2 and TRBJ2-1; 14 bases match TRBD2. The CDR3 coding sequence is TGTGCCAGCAGCTCGGGGACTAGCGGGAGAAACGGTGAGCAGTTCTTC. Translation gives CASSSGTSGRNGEQFF.